This T cell receptor beta chain was retrieved from a study of blood T cells in healthy people across ages. At the level of the study: Capture via template switching afforded approximately one barcoded beta molecule per two T cells. Study-level points and caveats: Researchers report that TCR beta diversity correlated strongly with naive T cell percentage.

Healthy individuals of Caucasian origin from Russia, aged about 6 to 95, served as donors. Every donor gave roughly 9.2 milliliters of peripheral blood. Using a J-beta primer mix together with a sample-barcoded 5' primer, a second PCR was run for roughly 6 to 11 cycles. Via MiXCR, TCRdb re-called the 5' RACE reads, giving one row per CDR3 protein. The table shows about 680,000 distinct CDR3 sequences, with about 52% occurring only once. With regard to this clonotype: The antigen is undetermined.

Sequences were obtained from blood. This clonotype was obtained from an older woman in good health.

This CDR3 is CASSHPSGPNNEQFF. The CDR3 nucleotides read TGTGCCAGCAGCCACCCTAGCGGGCCCAACAATGAGCAGTTCTTC. This sequence joins TRBV7-9 and TRBJ2-1, with 8 bases matching TRBD2. There are 15 residues in the CDR3. The V segment lost 5 bases and the J segment 5 bases; nucleotides outside the gene matches: 8. Germline loops: CDR1 SEHNR, CDR2 FQNEAQ (reference sequence).